This T cell receptor beta chain was sequenced during a study of CD8 T cells in Susac syndrome. This CDR3 spans 15 amino acids. Unmatched junction bases numbered 5, after V lost 7 bases and J lost 6 bases. Random hexamers primed reverse transcription of roughly 0.5 to 1 ug RNA. TCRdb reprocessed the immunoSEQ multiplex PCR reads via MiXCR and lists one record per CDR3 protein. This table has 200,000 to 250,000 distinct CDR3 sequences, approximately 95% appearing once. The study sequenced TCR beta in blood CD8+ and CD4+ T cells. Material: CD4+ T cells from PBMCs. This clonotype was sampled from a human donor with multiple sclerosis. The chain links TRBV12-3 or TRBV12-4 to TRBJ2-1; 14 bases are shared with TRBD2. The CDR3 DNA is TGTGCCAGCAAGGCCGGACTAGCGGGAGGCAATGAGCAGTTCTTC. This sequence encodes CASKAGLAGGNEQFF.